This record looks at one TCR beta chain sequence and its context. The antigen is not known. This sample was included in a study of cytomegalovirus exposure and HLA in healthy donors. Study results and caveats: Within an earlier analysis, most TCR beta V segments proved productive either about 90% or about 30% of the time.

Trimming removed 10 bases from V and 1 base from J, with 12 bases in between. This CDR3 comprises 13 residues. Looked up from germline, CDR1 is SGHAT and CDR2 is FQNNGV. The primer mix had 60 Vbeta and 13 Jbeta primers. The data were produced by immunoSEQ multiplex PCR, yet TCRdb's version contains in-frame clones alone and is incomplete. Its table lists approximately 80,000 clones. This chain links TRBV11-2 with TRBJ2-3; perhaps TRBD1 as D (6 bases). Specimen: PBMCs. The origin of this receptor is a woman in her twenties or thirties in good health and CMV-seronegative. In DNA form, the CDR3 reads TGTGCCACTTCACAGGGTCGCACAGATACGCAGTATTTT. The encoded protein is CATSQGRTDTQYF.